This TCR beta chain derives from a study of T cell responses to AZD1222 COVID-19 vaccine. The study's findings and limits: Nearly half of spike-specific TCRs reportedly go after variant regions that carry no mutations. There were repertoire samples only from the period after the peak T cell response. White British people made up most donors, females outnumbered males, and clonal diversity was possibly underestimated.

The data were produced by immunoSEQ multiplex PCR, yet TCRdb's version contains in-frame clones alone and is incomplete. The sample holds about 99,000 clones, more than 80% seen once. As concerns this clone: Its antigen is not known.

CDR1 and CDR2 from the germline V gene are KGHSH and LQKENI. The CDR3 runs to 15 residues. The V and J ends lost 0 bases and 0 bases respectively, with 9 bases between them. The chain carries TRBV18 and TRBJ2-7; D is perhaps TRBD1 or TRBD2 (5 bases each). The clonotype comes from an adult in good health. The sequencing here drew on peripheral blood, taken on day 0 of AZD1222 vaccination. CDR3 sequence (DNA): TGTGCCAGCTCACCACCGCCAGGGAGCTCCTACGAGCAGTACTTC. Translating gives CASSPPPGSSYEQYF.